This paragraph reports one TCR beta chain. The antigen remains undetermined. These data come from a study of graft-versus-host responses after intestinal transplantation. In the study overall: Uniformly, recipients were administered anti-thymocyte globulin induction with subsequent tacrolimus and steroids for about 3 years. Study outcomes and limitations: In recipient marrow, GvH clones were found, and some appeared first in ileum or blood.

The CDR3 contains 16 residues. Germline assignment: CDR1 SGDLS and CDR2 YYNGEE. The V gene lost 4 bases and the J gene lost 1 base, with 16 bases spanning the gap. Using immunoSEQ multiplex PCR, the repertoire was profiled, and TCRdb retains in-frame clones only, with some absent. The table includes some 85,000 clones, around 90% detected once. The sample in question was unstimulated CD8+ T cells sorted from spleen or lymph node cells, obtained before transplant. The clonotype comes from a human donor who was the organ donor for an intestinal transplant. The chain combines TRBV9 with TRBJ2-3; D possibly corresponds to TRBD1 (6 bases). CDR3 nucleotides: TGTGCCAGCAGCCCCGGACAGATTCCGGGCACAGATACGCAGTATTTT. The encoded protein is CASSPGQIPGTDTQYF.